The subject of this entry is one T cell receptor beta chain. This entry comes from a study of T cell responses to AZD1222 COVID-19 vaccine. Measured with immunoSEQ multiplex PCR; TCRdb has only the in-frame clones, and not every one. The data hold approximately 70,000 clones, with roughly 80% observed a single time. The source is an adult who received the AZD1222 COVID-19 vaccine. The material was peripheral blood, obtained 28 days after the second AZD1222 dose.

The DNA for the CDR3 is TGTGCCAGCAGCGTAGCGACAGGGGGCGTTTATGGCTACACCTTC. As protein: CASSVATGGVYGYTF. This chain connects TRBV9 to TRBJ1-2, with 10 bases fitting TRBD1. V gave up 0 bases and J gave up 5 bases; unmatched junction bases: 4. The CDR3 runs 15 residues. From germline, CDR1 is SGDLS and CDR2 YYNGEE.